This section outlines one TCR beta chain sequence together with its context. Its target is unknown. This specimen belongs to a study of CD8 T cells in Susac syndrome. Findings and limits, study-wide: The authors found no clonal expansion in Susac syndrome CD4+ T cell repertoires.

Reverse transcription of about 0.5 to 1 ug RNA used random hexamers. TCRdb re-derived calls from the immunoSEQ multiplex PCR reads in MiXCR, one entry per CDR3 protein. The repertoire consists of some 210,000 distinct CDR3 sequences, with approximately 94% occurring once and the leading ten covering around 0.15%. V lost 0 bases, J lost 7 bases, and 10 bases lay in between. Germline-derived CDR1 and CDR2 are SGHRS and YFSETQ. This CDR3 region has 13 residues. The receptor was isolated from a human donor with Susac syndrome. Sequenced material: CD4+ T cells from PBMCs. The genes are TRBV5-1 and TRBJ2-5; no reliable D call. The CDR3 DNA reads TGCGCCAGCAGCTTGGATGGCAGAAGGACCCAGTACTTC. This encodes CASSLDGRRTQYF.